Below, 3 T cell receptor beta chains from the same sample are listed, as sequenced in a study of beta chain features in type 1 diabetes (dated by TCRdb to 2016 to 2019). The library was obtained by the immunoSEQ multiplex PCR assay. The entire isolated RNA was reverse transcribed using the High Capacity cDNA Reverse Transcription Kit, and thus expressed TCRB transcripts were sequenced. The table comes from immuneACCESS by way of TCRdb, which keeps in-frame sequences with V and J called. Part of the clones is missing from these tables; in studies checked, under half for an unresolved V gene and the rest for unknown reasons. Within this sample are some 200,000 clones, with about a sixth of them counted one time only. Roughly 0.08% of the sample belongs to the ten largest clones. Their recognized antigens are unknown. The paper as a whole reports these results and caveats: In all four CD4+ subsets, TCRB CDR3 length was moderately but significantly shorter in type 1 diabetes patients.

Sequencing input: naive CD4+ T cells from blood. The sample's cell subset or site label, decoded: true naive CD4+ T cells. Receptors were obtained from a man younger than 40 with type 1 diabetes.

This clone came up a few times. The chain employs TRBV7-9 and TRBJ2-3, with TRBD2 matching over 7 bases. The CDR3 length is 15 residues. Germline assignment: CDR1 SEHNR and CDR2 FQNEAQ (reference sequence). V trimming: 1 base; J trimming: 5 bases; junction bases outside the gene matches: 6. CDR3 DNA sequence: TGTGCCAGCAGCTTAGGAGCGGGAAACCGAGATACGCAGTATTTT. Protein sequence: CASSLGAGNRDTQYF.

In its sample, this clone was seen a few times. The chain joins TRBV29-1 to TRBJ1-1; D is ambiguous. V was pared by 4 bases and J by 1 base, with 7 bases between. The CDR3 loop spans 12 amino acids. CDR1 and CDR2 from the germline V gene are SQVTM and ANQGSEA. CDR3 DNA sequence: TGCAGCGTTGGACCTCCGAACACTGAAGCTTTCTTT. Protein sequence: CSVGPPNTEAFF. Combining the CDR3 with reference TRBV29-1 and TRBJ1-1 gives the whole variable domain SAVISQKPSRDICQRGTSLTIQCQVDSQVTMMFWYRQQPGQSLTLIATANQGSEATYESGFVIDKFPISRPNLTFSTLTVSNMSPEDSSIYLCSVGPPNTEAFFGQGTRLTVV.

This chain joins TRBV4-2 and TRBJ1-2; no definite D call. The V end lost 0 bases, the J end lost 2 bases, and 19 bases lay between the germline ends. The CDR3 has 18 residues. Germline assignment: CDR1 LGHNA and CDR2 YNFKEQ. The CDR3 DNA reads TGTGCCAGCAGCCAAGATAGTGCACTCCCGCTTGGAAACTATGGCTACACCTTC. It codes for CASSQDSALPLGNYGYTF.